The clone carrying this T cell receptor (beta chain) came up once. This specimen belongs to a study of control samples from healthy donors and cancer patients. TCRdb's table, derived via immunoSEQ multiplex PCR, lists solely in-frame clones and lacks some. This table has approximately 44,000 clones, about three quarters appearing once. The CDR3 is made up of 18 amino acids. Germline values: CDR1 LNHNV, CDR2 YYDKDF (reference sequence). Deletions cut 1 base from V and 4 bases from J, with 22 bases between. V usage is TRBV15 and J usage is TRBJ2-5, with D possibly matching TRBD2 (6 bases). Material: formalin-fixed, paraffin-embedded tissue. The TCR sequence derives from a male donor with melanoma. The CDR3: CATSRVGLGGAILETQYF. The DNA of the CDR3 is TGTGCCACCAGCAGAGTAGGGCTAGGAGGGGCGATTTTAGAGACCCAGTACTTC.